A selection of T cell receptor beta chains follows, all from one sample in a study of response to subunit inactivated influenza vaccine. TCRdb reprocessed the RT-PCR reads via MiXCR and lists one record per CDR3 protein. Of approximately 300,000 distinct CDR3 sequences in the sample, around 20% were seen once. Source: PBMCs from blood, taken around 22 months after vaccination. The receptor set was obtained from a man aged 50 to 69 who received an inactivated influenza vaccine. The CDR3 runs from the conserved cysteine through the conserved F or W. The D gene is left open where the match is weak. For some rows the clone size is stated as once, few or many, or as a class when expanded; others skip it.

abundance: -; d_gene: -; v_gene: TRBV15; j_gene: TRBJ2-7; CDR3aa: CATSIEGGVYEQYF; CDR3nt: TGTGCCACCAGCATCGAGGGGGGAGTCTACGAGCAGTACTTC
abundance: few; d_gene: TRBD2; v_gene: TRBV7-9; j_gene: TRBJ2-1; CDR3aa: CASILAGGPWDNEQFF; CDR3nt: TGTGCCAGCATCCTAGCGGGAGGGCCTTGGGACAATGAGCAGTTCTTC
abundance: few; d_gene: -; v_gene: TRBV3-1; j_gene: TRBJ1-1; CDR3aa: CASGAGPTEAFF; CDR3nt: TGTGCCAGCGGGGCAGGGCCCACTGAAGCTTTCTTT
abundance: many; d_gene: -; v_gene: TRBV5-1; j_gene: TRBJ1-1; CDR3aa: CASSPGGHLNTEAFF; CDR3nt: TGCGCCAGCAGCCCGGGGGGACACCTGAACACTGAAGCTTTCTTT
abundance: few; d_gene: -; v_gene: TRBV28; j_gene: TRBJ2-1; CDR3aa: CASSLWSGEQFF; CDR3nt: TGTGCCAGCAGTTTATGGAGTGGTGAGCAGTTCTTC
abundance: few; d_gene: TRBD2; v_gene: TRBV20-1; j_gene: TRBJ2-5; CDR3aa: CSALGLDSQETQYF; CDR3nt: TGCAGTGCTCTAGGACTAGATAGCCAAGAGACCCAGTACTTC
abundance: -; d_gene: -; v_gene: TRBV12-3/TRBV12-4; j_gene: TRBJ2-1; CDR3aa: CASSLVPHEQFF; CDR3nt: TGTGCCAGCAGTTTGGTTCCCCATGAGCAGTTCTTC
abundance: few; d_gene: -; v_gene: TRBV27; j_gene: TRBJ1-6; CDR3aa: CASKLGNSPLHF; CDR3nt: TGTGCCAGCAAGTTGGGTAATTCACCCCTCCACTTT
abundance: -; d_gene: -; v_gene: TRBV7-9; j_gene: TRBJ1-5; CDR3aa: CASSLGRGPDQPQHF; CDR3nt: TGTGCCAGCAGCTTGGGTAGGGGCCCGGATCAGCCCCAGCATTTT
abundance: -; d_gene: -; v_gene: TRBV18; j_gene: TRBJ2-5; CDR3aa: CASSPIKQGWETQYF; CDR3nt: TGTGCCAGCTCACCCATAAAACAGGGTTGGGAGACCCAGTACTTC
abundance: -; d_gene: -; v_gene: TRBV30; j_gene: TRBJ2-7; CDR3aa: CAWSKQSYEQYF; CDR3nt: TGTGCCTGGAGTAAACAGTCCTACGAGCAGTACTTC
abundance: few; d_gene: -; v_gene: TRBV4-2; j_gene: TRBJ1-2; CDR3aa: CASSQGLPRSFYGYTF; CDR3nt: TGTGCCAGCAGCCAAGGGCTGCCCAGATCCTTCTATGGCTACACCTTC
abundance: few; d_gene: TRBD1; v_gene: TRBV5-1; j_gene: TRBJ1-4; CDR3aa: CASRPTGANEKLFF; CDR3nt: TGCGCCAGCAGACCGACAGGGGCTAATGAAAAACTGTTTTTT
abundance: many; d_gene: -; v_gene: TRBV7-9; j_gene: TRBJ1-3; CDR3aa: CASSRTYSGNTIYF; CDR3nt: TGTGCCAGCAGTCGGACATACTCTGGAAACACCATATATTTT
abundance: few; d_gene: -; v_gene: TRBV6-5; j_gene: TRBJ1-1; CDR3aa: CASSYSLGANTEAFF; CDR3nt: TGTGCCAGCAGTTACTCTCTGGGGGCGAACACTGAAGCTTTCTTT
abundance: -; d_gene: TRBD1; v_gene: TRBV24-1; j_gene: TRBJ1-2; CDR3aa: CATSDPGQGNGYTF; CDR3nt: TGTGCCACCAGTGACCCGGGACAGGGTAACGGCTACACCTTC
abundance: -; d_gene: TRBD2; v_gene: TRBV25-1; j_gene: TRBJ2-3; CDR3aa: CASRGLAGATDTQYF; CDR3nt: TGTGCCAGCAGAGGACTAGCGGGGGCCACAGATACGCAGTATTTT
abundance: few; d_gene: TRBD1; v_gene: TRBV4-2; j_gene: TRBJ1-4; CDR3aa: CASSPGQATTNEKLFF; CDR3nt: TGTGCCAGCAGCCCGGGACAGGCGACAACTAATGAAAAACTGTTTTTT
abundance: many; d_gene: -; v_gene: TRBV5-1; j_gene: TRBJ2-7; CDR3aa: CASSLAEGSYEQYF; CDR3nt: TGCGCCAGCAGCTTGGCGGAGGGATCCTACGAGCAGTACTTC
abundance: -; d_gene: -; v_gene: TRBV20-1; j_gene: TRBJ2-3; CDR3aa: CSARPMGLTGVRDTQYF; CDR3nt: TGCAGTGCTCGGCCCATGGGGTTAACGGGGGTACGCGATACGCAGTATTTT
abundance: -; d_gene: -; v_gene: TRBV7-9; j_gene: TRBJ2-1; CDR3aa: CASSLDSSGNYNEQFF; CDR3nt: TGTGCCAGCAGCTTAGATAGTAGCGGAAACTACAATGAGCAGTTCTTC
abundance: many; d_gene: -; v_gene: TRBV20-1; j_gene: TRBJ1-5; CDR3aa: CSARGPRVDQPQHF; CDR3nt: TGCAGTGCTAGGGGGCCCCGGGTGGATCAGCCCCAGCATTTT
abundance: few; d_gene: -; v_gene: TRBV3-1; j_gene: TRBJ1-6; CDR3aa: CASSQEMGRYNSPLHF; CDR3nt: TGTGCCAGCAGCCAAGAAATGGGGCGATATAATTCACCCCTCCACTTT
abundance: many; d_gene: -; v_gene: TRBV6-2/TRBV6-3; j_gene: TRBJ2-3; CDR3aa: CASGSGELVTDTQYF; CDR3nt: TGTGCCAGCGGTTCCGGGGAGTTGGTCACAGATACGCAGTATTTT
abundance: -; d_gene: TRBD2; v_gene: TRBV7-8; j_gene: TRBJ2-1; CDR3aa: CASSLGRVAGGPYNEQFF; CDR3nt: TGTGCCAGCAGCTTAGGAAGGGTTGCGGGAGGACCGTACAATGAGCAGTTCTTC
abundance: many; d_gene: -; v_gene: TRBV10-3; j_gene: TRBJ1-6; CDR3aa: CAIKDEWNNSPLHF; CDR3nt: TGTGCCATCAAGGACGAGTGGAATAATTCACCCCTCCACTTT
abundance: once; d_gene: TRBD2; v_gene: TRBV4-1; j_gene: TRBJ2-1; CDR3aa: CASSQDSALAGIVDEQFF; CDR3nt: TGCGCCAGCAGCCAAGATTCCGCCCTAGCGGGAATTGTCGATGAGCAGTTCTTC
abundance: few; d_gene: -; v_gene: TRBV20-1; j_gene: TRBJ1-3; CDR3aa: CSAPISGNTIYF; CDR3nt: TGCAGTGCGCCTATCTCTGGAAACACCATATATTTT
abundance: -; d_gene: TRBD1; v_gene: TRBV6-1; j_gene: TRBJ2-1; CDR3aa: CASSESRPGGSYNEQFF; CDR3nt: TGTGCCAGCAGTGAATCTCGACCAGGGGGATCCTACAATGAGCAGTTCTTC
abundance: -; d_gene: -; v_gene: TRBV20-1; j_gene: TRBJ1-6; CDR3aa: CSARDGTSNSPLHF; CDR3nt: TGCAGTGCTAGAGACGGGACCTCTAATTCACCCCTCCACTTT
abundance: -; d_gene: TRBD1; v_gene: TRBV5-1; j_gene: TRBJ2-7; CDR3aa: CASSFRTGNYEQYF; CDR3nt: TGCGCCAGCAGCTTTCGGACAGGCAACTACGAGCAGTACTTC
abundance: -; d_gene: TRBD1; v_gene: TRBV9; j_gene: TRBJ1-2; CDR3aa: CASSGTGGGYTF; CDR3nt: TGTGCCAGCAGCGGAACAGGGGGAGGCTACACCTTC
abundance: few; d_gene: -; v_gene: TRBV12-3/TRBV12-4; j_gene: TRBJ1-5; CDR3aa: CASSLRSGSSNQPQHF; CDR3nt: TGTGCCAGCAGTTTAAGGTCAGGAAGCAGCAATCAGCCCCAGCATTTT
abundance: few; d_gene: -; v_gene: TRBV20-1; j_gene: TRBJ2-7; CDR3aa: CSASPKYEQYF; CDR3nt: TGCAGTGCTAGCCCCAAGTACGAGCAGTACTTC
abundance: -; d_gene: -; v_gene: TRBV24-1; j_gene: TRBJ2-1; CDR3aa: CATNVGADYNEQFF; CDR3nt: TGTGCCACCAACGTCGGAGCTGACTACAATGAGCAGTTCTTC
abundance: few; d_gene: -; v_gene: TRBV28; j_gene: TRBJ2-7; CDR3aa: CASSSIRDLPSYEQYF; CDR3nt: TGTGCCAGCAGTTCTATTCGGGACTTACCGTCCTACGAGCAGTACTTC
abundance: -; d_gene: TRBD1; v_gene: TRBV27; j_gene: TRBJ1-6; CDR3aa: CASSWDRASPLHF; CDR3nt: TGTGCCAGCAGCTGGGACAGGGCCTCACCCCTCCACTTT
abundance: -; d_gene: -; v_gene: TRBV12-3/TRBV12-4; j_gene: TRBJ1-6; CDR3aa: CASSLGSSYNSPLRF; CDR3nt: TGTGCCAGCAGTTTGGGGAGCTCCTATAATTCACCCCTCCGCTTT
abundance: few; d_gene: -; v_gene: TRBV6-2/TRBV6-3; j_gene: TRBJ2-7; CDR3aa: CASSYGHEQYF; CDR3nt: TGTGCCAGCAGTTACGGCCACGAGCAGTACTTC
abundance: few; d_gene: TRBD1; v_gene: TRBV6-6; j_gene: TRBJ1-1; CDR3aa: CASRTGQRYEAFF; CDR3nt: TGTGCCAGCAGGACGGGACAGCGCTATGAAGCTTTCTTT
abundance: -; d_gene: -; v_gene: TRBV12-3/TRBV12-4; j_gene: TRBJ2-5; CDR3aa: CASSFQGRFKETQYF; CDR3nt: TGTGCCAGCAGTTTCCAGGGGCGCTTCAAAGAGACCCAGTACTTC
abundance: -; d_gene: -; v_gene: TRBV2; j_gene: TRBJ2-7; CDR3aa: CASNIDYEQYF; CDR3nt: TGTGCCAGCAATATCGACTACGAGCAGTACTTC
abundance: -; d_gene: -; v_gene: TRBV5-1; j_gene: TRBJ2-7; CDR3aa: CASRASGNSYQQYF; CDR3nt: TGCGCCAGCAGGGCGTCGGGCAACTCCTACCAGCAGTACTTC
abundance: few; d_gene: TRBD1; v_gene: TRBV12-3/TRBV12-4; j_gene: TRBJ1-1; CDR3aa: CASSLQGELTEAFF; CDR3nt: TGTGCCAGCAGTTTACAGGGGGAGCTCACTGAAGCTTTCTTT
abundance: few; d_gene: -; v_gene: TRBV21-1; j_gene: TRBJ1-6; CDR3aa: CASSKARRDYNSPLHF; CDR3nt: TGTGCCAGCAGCAAAGCGCGCAGAGATTATAATTCACCCCTCCACTTT
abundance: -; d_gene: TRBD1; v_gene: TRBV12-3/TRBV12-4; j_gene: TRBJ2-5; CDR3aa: CASSQRDRGYQETQYF; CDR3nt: TGTGCCAGCAGTCAAAGGGACAGGGGGTACCAAGAGACCCAGTACTTC